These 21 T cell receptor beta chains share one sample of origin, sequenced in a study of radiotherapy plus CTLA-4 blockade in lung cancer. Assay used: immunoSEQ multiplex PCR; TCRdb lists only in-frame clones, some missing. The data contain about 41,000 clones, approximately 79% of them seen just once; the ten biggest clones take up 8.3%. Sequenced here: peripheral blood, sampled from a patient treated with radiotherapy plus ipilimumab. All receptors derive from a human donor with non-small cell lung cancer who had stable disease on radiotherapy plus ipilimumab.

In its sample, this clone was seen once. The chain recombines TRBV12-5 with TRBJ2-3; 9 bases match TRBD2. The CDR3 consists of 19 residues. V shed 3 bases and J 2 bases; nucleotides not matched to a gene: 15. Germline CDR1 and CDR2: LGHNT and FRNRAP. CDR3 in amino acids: CASGLLRGGQFFVTDTQYF. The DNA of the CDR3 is TGTGCTAGTGGTTTATTGCGGGGGGGCCAGTTTTTTGTCACAGATACGCAGTATTTT.

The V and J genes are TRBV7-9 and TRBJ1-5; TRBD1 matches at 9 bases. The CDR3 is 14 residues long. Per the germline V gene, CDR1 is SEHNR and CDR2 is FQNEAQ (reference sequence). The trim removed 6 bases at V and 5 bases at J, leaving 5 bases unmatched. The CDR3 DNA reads TGTGCCAGCAGTCCCGGGACAGGGTATCAGCCCCAGCATTTT. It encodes CASSPGTGYQPQHF.

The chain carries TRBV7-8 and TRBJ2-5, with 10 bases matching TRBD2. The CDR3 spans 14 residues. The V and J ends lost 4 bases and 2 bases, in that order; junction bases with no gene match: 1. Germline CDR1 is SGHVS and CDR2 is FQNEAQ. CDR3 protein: CASSSAGGQETQYF. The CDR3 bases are TGTGCCAGCAGCTCAGCGGGGGGGCAAGAGACCCAGTACTTC.

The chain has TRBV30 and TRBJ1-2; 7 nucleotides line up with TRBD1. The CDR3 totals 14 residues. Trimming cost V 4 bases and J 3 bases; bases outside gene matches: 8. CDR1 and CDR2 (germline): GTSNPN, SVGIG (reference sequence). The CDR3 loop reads CAWNFMDRYYGYTF. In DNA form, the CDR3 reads TGTGCCTGGAATTTTATGGACAGGTACTATGGCTACACCTTC.

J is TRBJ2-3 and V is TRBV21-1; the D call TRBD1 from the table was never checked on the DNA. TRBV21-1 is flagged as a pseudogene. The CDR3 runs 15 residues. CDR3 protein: CASSKEGAGTDTQYF. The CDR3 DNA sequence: TGTGCCAGCAGCAAAGAAGGGGCAGGCACAGATACGCAGTATTTT.

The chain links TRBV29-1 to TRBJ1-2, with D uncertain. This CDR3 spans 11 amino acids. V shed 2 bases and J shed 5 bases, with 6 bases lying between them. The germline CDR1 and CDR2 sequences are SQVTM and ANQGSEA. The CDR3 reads CSVEWAYGYTF. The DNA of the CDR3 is TGCAGCGTTGAATGGGCGTATGGCTACACCTTC.

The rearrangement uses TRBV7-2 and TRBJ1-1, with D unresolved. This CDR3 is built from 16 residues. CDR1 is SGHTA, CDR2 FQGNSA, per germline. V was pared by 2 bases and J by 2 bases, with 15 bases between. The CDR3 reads CASSLRVAGPNTEAFF. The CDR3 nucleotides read TGTGCCAGCAGCTTACGGGTTGCAGGTCCAAACACTGAAGCTTTCTTT.

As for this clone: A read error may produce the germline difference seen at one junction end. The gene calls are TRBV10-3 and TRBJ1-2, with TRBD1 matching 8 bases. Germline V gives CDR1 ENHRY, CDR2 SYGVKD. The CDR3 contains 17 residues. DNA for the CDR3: TGTGCCATCAGTGAGTCCGGAGGACAGGGCCGTAACTATGGCTACACTTTC. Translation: CAISESGGQGRNYGYTF.

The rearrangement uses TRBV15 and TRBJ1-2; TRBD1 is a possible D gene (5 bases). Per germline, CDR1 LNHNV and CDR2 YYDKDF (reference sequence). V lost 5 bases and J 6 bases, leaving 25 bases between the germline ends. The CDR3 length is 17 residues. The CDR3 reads CATSAGDLLLHFHGYTF. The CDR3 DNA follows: TGTGCCACCAGCGCTGGGGACCTTCTCCTACACTTTCATGGCTACACCTTC. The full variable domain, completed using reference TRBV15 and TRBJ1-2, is DAMVIQNPRYQVTQFGKPVTLSCSQTLNHNVMYWYQQKSSQAPKLLFHYYDKDFNNEADTPDNFQSRRPNTSFCFLDIRSPGLGDTAMYLCATSAGDLLLHFHGYTFGSGTRLTVV.

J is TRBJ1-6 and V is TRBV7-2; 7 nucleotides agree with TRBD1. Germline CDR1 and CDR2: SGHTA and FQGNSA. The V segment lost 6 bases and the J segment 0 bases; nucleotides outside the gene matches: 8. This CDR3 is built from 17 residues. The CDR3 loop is CASRVGQTSSYNSPLHF. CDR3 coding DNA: TGTGCCAGCAGAGTGGGACAGACTAGCTCCTATAATTCACCCCTCCACTTT.

This chain's CDR3 is CASSLDGGTNTGELFF. The CDR3 DNA reads TGCGCCAGCAGCTTGGATGGGGGGACGAACACCGGGGAGCTGTTTTTT. The chain is built from TRBV5-1 and TRBJ2-2; D is possibly TRBD2 (6 bases). The ends were cut back, 0 bases at V and 0 bases at J, with 9 bases in the middle. Germline V gene data show CDR1 as SGHRS and CDR2 as YFSETQ. This CDR3 region has 16 residues.

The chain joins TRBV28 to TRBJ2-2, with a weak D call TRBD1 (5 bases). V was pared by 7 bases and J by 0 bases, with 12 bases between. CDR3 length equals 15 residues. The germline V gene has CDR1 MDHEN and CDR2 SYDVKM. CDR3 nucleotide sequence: TGTGCCAGCATGAGTGGGGCCTCGAACACCGGGGAGCTGTTTTTT. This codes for CASMSGASNTGELFF.

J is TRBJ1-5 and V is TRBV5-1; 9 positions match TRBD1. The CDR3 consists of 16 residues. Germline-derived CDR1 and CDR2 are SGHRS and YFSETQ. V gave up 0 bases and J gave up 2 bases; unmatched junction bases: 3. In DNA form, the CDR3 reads TGCGCCAGCAGCTTGGGGACAGGGGCTCGCAATCAGCCCCAGCATTTT. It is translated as CASSLGTGARNQPQHF.

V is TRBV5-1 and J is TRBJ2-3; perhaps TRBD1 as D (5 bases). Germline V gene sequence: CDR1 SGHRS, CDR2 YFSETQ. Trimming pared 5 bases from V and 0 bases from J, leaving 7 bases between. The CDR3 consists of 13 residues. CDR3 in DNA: TGCGCCAGCAGAGGGGCTAGCACAGATACGCAGTATTTT. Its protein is CASRGASTDTQYF.

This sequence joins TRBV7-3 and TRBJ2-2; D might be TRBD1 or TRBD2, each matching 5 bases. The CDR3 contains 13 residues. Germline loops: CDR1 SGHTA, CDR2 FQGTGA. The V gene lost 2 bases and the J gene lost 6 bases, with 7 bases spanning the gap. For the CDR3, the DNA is TGTGCCAGCAGCTTACGGGGACCCGGGGAGCTGTTTTTT. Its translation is CASSLRGPGELFF.

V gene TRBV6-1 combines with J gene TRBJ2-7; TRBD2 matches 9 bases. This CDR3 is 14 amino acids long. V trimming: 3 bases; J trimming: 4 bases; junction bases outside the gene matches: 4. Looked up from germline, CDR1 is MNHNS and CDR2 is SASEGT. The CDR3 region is CASSEGLAVYEQYF. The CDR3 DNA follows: TGTGCCAGCAGTGAGGGACTAGCCGTGTACGAGCAGTACTTC.

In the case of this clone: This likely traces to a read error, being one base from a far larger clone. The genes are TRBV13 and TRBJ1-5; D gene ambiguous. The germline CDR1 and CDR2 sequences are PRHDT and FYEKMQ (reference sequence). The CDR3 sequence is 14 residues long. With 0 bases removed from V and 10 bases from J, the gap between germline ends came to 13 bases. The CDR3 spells CASSLGHRVSPQHF. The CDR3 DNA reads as TGTGCCAGCAGCTTAGGGCATAGGGTAAGTCCCCAGCATTTT.

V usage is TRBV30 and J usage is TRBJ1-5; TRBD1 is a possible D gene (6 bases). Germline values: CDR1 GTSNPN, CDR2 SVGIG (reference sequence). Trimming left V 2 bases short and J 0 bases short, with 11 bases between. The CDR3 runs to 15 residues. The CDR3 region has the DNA TGTGCCTGGAGTACAGGGCGGGCTAGCAATCAGCCCCAGCATTTT. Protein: CAWSTGRASNQPQHF. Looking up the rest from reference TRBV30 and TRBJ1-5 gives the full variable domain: SQTIHQWPATLVQPVGSPLSLECTVEGTSNPNLYWYRQAAGRGLQLLFYSVGIGQISSEVPQNLSASRPQDRQFILSSKKLLLSDSGFYLCAWSTGRASNQPQHFGDGTRLSIL.

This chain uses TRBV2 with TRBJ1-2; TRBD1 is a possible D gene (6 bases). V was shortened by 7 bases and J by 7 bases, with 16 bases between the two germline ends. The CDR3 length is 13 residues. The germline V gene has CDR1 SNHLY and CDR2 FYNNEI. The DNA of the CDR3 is TGTGCCAGCAACTCGGTGGCAGGGGTTGGCTACACCTTC. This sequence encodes CASNSVAGVGYTF.

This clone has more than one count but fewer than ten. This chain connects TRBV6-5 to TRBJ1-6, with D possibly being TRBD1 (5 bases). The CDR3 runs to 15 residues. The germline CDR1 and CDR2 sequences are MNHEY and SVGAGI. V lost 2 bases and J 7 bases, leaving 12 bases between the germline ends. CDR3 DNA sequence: TGTGCCAGCAGTTACGGGGCAGGCACAAATTCACCCCTCCACTTT. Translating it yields CASSYGAGTNSPLHF.

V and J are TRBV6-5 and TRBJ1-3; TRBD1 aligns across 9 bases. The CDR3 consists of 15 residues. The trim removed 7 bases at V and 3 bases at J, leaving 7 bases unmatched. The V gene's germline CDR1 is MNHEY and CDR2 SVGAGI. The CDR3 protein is CASKNQGQGGNTIYF. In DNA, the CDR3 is TGTGCCAGCAAGAACCAGGGACAGGGTGGAAACACCATATATTTT.